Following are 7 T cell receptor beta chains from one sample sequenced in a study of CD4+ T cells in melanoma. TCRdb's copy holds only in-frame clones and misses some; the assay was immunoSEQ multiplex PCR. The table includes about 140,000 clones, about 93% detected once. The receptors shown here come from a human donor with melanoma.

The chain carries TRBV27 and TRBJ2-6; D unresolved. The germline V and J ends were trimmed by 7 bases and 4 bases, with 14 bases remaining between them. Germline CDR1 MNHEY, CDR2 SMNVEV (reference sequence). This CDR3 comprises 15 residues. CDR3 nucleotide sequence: TGTGCCAGCACGGTGAGGATTGGAGGGGCCAACGTCCTGACTTTC. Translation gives CASTVRIGGANVLTF.

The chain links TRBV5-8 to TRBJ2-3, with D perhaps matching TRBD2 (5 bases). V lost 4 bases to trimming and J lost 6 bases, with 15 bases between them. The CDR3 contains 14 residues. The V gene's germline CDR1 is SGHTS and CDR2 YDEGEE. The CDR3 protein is CASSRLTSLDTQYF. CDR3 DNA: TGTGCCAGCAGCCGTCTAACTAGTTTGGATACGCAGTATTTT.

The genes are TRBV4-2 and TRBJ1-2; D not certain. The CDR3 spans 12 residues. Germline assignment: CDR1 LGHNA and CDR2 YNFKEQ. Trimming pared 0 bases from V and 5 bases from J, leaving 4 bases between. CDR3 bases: TGTGCCAGCAGCCAAGATTCTTATGGCTACACCTTC. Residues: CASSQDSYGYTF.

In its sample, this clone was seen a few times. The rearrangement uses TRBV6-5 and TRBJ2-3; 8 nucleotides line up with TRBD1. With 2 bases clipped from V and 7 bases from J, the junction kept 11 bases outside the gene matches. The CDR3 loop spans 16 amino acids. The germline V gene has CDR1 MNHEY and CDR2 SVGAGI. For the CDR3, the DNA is TGTGCCAGCAGTTACGATACACCGGGACAGGCTCATACGCAGTATTTT. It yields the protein CASSYDTPGQAHTQYF.

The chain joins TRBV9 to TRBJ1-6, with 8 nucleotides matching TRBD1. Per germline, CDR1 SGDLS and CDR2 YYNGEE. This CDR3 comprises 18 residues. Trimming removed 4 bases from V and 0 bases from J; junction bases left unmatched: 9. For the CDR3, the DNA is TGTGCCAGCAGCCTAGGGGACAGGCTTAACTCCTATAATTCACCCCTCCACTTT. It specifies CASSLGDRLNSYNSPLHF.

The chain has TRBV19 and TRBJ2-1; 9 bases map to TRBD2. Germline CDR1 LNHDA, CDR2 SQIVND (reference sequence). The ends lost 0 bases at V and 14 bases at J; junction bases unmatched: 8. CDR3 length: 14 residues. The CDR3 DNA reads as TGTGCCAGTAGTATAGATCGGGGCGGGGGGGCCGAGTTCTTC. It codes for CASSIDRGGGAEFF.

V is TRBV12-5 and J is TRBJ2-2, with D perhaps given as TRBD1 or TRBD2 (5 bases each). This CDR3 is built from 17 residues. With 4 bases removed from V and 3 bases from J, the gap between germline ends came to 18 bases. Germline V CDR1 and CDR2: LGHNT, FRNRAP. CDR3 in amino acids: CASGSALGALYTGELFF. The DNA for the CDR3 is TGTGCTAGTGGTTCCGCACTAGGGGCCCTTTACACCGGGGAGCTGTTTTTT.